This T cell receptor beta chain was observed in a study of blood T cell repertoires in COVID-19. Whole-study context: The analysed material was cDNA or gDNA that came from T cells, B-cell-depleted T cells, or PBMCs.

This clone is a singleton in its sample. Methods used by the authors: Reference gene primers were amplified, and this amplification served to estimate nucleated cell counts. Sequencing used immunoSEQ multiplex PCR; TCRdb keeps in-frame clones, though not all of them. V and J calls and clone size are those listed in that table; D and trimming were worked out from the DNA. Here the sample spans some 200,000 clones, around 94% being singletons. The Seattle patients joined while their infection was active and were tracked longitudinally afterward. Germline values: CDR1 LNHDA, CDR2 SQIVND (reference sequence). J was trimmed by 3 bases and V by 4 bases; bases with no gene match: 5. This CDR3 is built from 14 residues.

This TCR came from a man between 25 and 39 years old with COVID-19, enrolled during active disease. The chain has TRBV19 and TRBJ2-7; 8 nucleotides line up with TRBD1. Sequenced sample: peripheral blood. CDR3 in amino acids: CASSTTGGVYEQYF. DNA for the CDR3: TGTGCCAGTAGTACTACAGGGGGTGTCTACGAGCAGTACTTC.